This record looks at one TCR beta chain sequence and its context. The CDR3 loop spans 14 amino acids. After removal of 3 bases from V and 6 bases from J, the junction contained 6 bases not matched to a gene. Per the germline V gene, CDR1 is PRHDT and CDR2 is FYEKMQ (reference sequence). Regarding treatment: randomized to nivolumab then ipilimumab (arm A) or the reverse (arm B). The sample belongs to a study of sequential checkpoint blockade in melanoma. Study summary: Arm A got nivolumab then ipilimumab; arm B the reverse, 1:1.

Sequencing was performed with immunoSEQ multiplex PCR; in TCRdb, only in-frame clones are kept and a portion is missing. The table has around 26,000 clones, over 60% seen once. This receptor was identified in a human donor with melanoma. This chain connects TRBV13 to TRBJ1-2; 8 bases are a match to TRBD1. This specimen was CD8+ T cells sorted from blood (inferred from file names), taken from a patient given nivolumab and ipilimumab in sequence. CDR3 amino acids: CASSFNRGEDGYTF. In DNA, the CDR3 is TGTGCCAGCAGCTTTAACAGGGGGGAGGATGGCTACACCTTC.